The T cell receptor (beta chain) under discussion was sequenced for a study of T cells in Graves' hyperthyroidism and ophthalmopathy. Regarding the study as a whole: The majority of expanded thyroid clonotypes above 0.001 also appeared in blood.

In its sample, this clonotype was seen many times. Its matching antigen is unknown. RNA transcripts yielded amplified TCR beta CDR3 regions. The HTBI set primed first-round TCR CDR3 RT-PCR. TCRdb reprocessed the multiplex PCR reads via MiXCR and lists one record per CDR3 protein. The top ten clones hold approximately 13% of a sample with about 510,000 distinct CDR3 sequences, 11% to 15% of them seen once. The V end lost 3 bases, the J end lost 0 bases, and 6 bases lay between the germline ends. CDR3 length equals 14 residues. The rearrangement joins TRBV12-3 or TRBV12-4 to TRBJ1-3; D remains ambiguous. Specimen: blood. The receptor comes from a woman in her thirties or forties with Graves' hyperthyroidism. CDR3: CASSFGISGNTIYF. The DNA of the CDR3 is TGTGCCAGCAGTTTTGGGATCTCTGGAAACACCATATATTTT.